Listed here are 9 T cell receptor beta chains from one sample, sequenced in a study of blood T cell repertoires in COVID-19. Clones were read by immunoSEQ multiplex PCR, and TCRdb kept only the in-frame ones, dropping some. The repertoire consists of about 210,000 clones, with about 91% occurring once and the leading ten covering 4% to 5.5%. The source material was peripheral blood. The receptors were gathered from a woman aged 40 to 50 with acute or convalescent COVID-19.

The chain uses TRBV10-2 and TRBJ1-1; perhaps TRBD1 as D (6 bases). This CDR3 has 16 amino acids. With 2 bases removed from V and 1 base from J, the gap between germline ends came to 14 bases. CDR1 is WSHSY and CDR2 is SAAADI in the germline V gene. CDR3 DNA sequence: TGCGCCAGCAGTGAGCCTTGGACAGACAAGAACACTGAAGCTTTCTTT. Its protein product is CASSEPWTDKNTEAFF.

This clone was observed a handful of times. CDR3 amino acids: CASSLGVGSPLHF. The CDR3 DNA is TGTGCCAGCAGTTTAGGCGTCGGTTCACCCCTCCACTTT. The chain carries TRBV12-3 or TRBV12-4 and TRBJ1-6; D gene unclear. The germline V and J ends were trimmed by 1 base and 9 bases, with 7 bases remaining between them. The CDR3 covers 13 residues.

The chain couples TRBV27 to TRBJ1-1, with D possibly being TRBD1 (5 bases). Germline assignment: CDR1 MNHEY and CDR2 SMNVEV (reference sequence). V shed 3 bases and J shed 4 bases, with 15 bases lying between them. The CDR3 extends over 15 amino acids. In DNA, the CDR3 is TGTGCCAGCAGTTTTTCACCCCCGGGGGGCACTGAAGCTTTCTTT. This gives the protein CASSFSPPGGTEAFF.

DNA of the CDR3: TGTGCCACCAGCAGCGACAGGGTACACTATGGCTACACCTTC. It encodes CATSSDRVHYGYTF. The chain uses TRBV15 and TRBJ1-2; 7 nucleotides agree with TRBD1. The CDR3 loop spans 14 amino acids. Germline V gives CDR1 LNHNV, CDR2 YYDKDF (reference sequence). Unmatched junction bases numbered 4, after V lost 3 bases and J lost 3 bases.

The V call is TRBV6-5, the J call TRBJ2-5, with TRBD2 matching 8 bases. Germline V CDR1 and CDR2: MNHEY, SVGAGI. The CDR3 extends over 15 amino acids. With V trimmed by 6 bases and J by 1 base, 7 bases remained unmatched. This CDR3 is CASSPAGGGQETQYF. CDR3 DNA: TGTGCCAGCAGCCCCGCGGGGGGAGGCCAAGAGACCCAGTACTTC.

The chain recombines TRBV7-8 with TRBJ1-2; possibly TRBD1 for D (5 bases). V lost 3 bases, J lost 6 bases, and 8 bases lay in between. The germline gives CDR1 SGHVS, CDR2 FQNEAQ. This CDR3 spans 12 amino acids. CDR3 loop: CASSLAGDGYTF. The CDR3 coding sequence is TGTGCCAGCAGCTTGGCGGGGGATGGCTACACCTTC.

The genes are TRBV18 and TRBJ2-1, with 8 positions matching TRBD2. V lost 1 base and J lost 0; bases outside the gene matches: 8. From germline, CDR1 is KGHSH and CDR2 LQKENI. This CDR3 has 18 residues. As DNA, the CDR3 is TGTGCCAGCTCACCACAGCGGGGGCGGGGGAGCTCCTACAATGAGCAGTTCTTC. Its protein product is CASSPQRGRGSSYNEQFF.

The rearrangement uses TRBV6-5 and TRBJ1-5; D not resolved. CDR1 and CDR2 from the germline V gene are MNHEY and SVGAGI. The CDR3 runs to 15 residues. V was clipped by 3 bases and J by 3 bases, with 12 bases between them. The CDR3, as DNA: TGTGCCAGCAGTTATTCCCGAGACTACAATCAGCCCCAGCATTTT. Translation gives CASSYSRDYNQPQHF.

The V call is TRBV2, the J call TRBJ2-7; possible D gene TRBD1, 8 bases. The length of the CDR3 is 14 residues. Germline loops: CDR1 SNHLY, CDR2 FYNNEI. Trimming removed 7 bases at V and 7 bases at J, with 20 bases between. The CDR3 region has the DNA TGTGCCAGCACCGGGGGGCAGGGGGCGAGGGAGCAGTACGTC. Translating gives CASTGGQGAREQYV.